These T cell receptor beta chains were read from a single sample in a study of cytomegalovirus exposure and HLA in healthy donors. The table came from immunoSEQ multiplex PCR; TCRdb's copy has only in-frame clones and leaves some out. The repertoire has roughly 150,000 clones, 70% to 85% of them found once; the top ten carry 1.4% to 1.5%. The sample consisted of PBMCs. These receptors were taken from a male donor in good health and CMV-seronegative. Both conserved end residues are part of each CDR3. A D gene is named only where the DNA matches it firmly. A row's size may be missing; if present it is once, few, many or a size class.

d_gene: -; j_gene: TRBJ1-5; abundance: -; v_gene: TRBV19; CDR3aa: CASSIGVAQPQHF; CDR3nt: TGTGCCAGTAGTATCGGGGTAGCTCAGCCCCAGCATTTT
d_gene: -; j_gene: TRBJ2-7; abundance: -; v_gene: TRBV9; CDR3aa: CASSSTGDGYEQYF; CDR3nt: TGTGCCAGCAGCTCGACAGGCGACGGCTACGAGCAGTACTTC
d_gene: TRBD1; j_gene: TRBJ2-3; abundance: -; v_gene: TRBV27; CDR3aa: CASSLDRGWSDTQYF; CDR3nt: TGTGCCAGCAGTTTGGACAGGGGATGGTCAGATACGCAGTATTTT
d_gene: -; j_gene: TRBJ1-1; abundance: -; v_gene: TRBV28; CDR3aa: CASWGGTEAFF; CDR3nt: TGTGCCAGCTGGGGTGGGACAGAAGCTTTCTTT
d_gene: TRBD2; j_gene: TRBJ2-2; abundance: -; v_gene: TRBV27; CDR3aa: CASSLGLAVGELFF; CDR3nt: TGTGCCAGCAGCCTGGGACTAGCGGTTGGGGAGCTGTTTTTT
d_gene: -; j_gene: TRBJ1-5; abundance: few; v_gene: TRBV28; CDR3aa: CASSGGEPQHF; CDR3nt: TGTGCCAGCAGTGGGGGGGAGCCCCAGCATTTT
d_gene: -; j_gene: TRBJ1-5; abundance: -; v_gene: TRBV27; CDR3aa: CASSPIQGGVIQPQHF; CDR3nt: TGTGCCAGCAGTCCGATACAGGGAGGGGTGATTCAGCCCCAGCATTTT
d_gene: TRBD1; j_gene: TRBJ1-3; abundance: -; v_gene: TRBV28; CDR3aa: CASSFPRGSGNTIYF; CDR3nt: TGTGCCAGCAGTTTCCCCAGGGGGAGTGGAAACACCATATATTTT
d_gene: TRBD2; j_gene: TRBJ2-3; abundance: few; v_gene: TRBV11-2; CDR3aa: CASSPEWRTRDTQYF; CDR3nt: TGTGCCAGCAGCCCAGAGTGGCGGACTAGGGATACGCAGTATTTT
d_gene: -; j_gene: TRBJ2-3; abundance: -; v_gene: TRBV19; CDR3aa: CASSDLAGASTDTQYF; CDR3nt: TGTGCCAGTAGTGATTTGGCGGGGGCCTCCACAGATACGCAGTATTTT
d_gene: -; j_gene: TRBJ2-1; abundance: -; v_gene: TRBV27; CDR3aa: CASRPGHLDEQFF; CDR3nt: TGTGCCAGCAGGCCGGGACATTTGGATGAGCAGTTCTTC
d_gene: -; j_gene: TRBJ1-5; abundance: -; v_gene: TRBV28; CDR3aa: CASISGVGNQPQHF; CDR3nt: TGTGCCAGCATTTCAGGGGTTGGCAATCAGCCCCAGCATTTT
d_gene: -; j_gene: TRBJ2-3; abundance: -; v_gene: TRBV7-5; CDR3aa: CARSLGRTGPITDTQYF; CDR3nt: TGTGCCAGAAGCTTAGGAAGGACAGGCCCAATCACAGATACGCAGTATTTT
d_gene: -; j_gene: TRBJ2-2; abundance: -; v_gene: TRBV4-2; CDR3aa: CASSQVTGELFF; CDR3nt: TGTGCCAGCAGCCAAGTAACCGGGGAGCTGTTTTTT
d_gene: -; j_gene: TRBJ2-2; abundance: -; v_gene: TRBV5-1; CDR3aa: CASSQSGPGGGELFF; CDR3nt: TGCGCCAGCAGCCAAAGCGGGCCCGGGGGCGGGGAGCTGTTTTTT
d_gene: TRBD1; j_gene: TRBJ1-5; abundance: -; v_gene: TRBV7-8; CDR3aa: CASSWNRDSNQPQHF; CDR3nt: TGTGCCAGCAGCTGGAACCGGGACAGTAATCAGCCCCAGCATTTT
d_gene: TRBD1; j_gene: TRBJ2-5; abundance: -; v_gene: TRBV5-8; CDR3aa: CASSLGQGGETQYF; CDR3nt: TGTGCCAGCAGCTTGGGACAGGGTGGGGAGACCCAGTACTTC